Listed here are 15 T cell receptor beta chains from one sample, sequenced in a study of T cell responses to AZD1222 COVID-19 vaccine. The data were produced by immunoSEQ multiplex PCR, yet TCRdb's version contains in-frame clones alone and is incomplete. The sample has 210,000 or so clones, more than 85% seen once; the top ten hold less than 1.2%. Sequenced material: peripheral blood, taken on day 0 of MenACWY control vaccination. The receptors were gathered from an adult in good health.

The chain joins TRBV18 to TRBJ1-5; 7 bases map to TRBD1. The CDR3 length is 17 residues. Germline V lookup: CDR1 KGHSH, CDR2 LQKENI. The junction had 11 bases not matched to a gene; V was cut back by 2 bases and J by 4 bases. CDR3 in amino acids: CASSPYFQQGQNQPQHF. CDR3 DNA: TGTGCCAGCTCACCATACTTCCAACAGGGACAGAATCAGCCCCAGCATTTT.

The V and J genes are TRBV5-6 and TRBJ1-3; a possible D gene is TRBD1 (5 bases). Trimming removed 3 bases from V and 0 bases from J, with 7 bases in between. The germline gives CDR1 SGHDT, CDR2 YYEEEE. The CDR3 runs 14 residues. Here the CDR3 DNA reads TGTGCCAGCAGCTGGGGCGTCTCTGGAAACACCATATATTTT. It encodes CASSWGVSGNTIYF.

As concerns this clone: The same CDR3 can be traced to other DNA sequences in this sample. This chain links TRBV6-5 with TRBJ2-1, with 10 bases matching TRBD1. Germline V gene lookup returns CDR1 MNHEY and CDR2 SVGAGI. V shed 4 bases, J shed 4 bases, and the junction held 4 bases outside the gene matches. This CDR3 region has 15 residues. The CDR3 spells CASSSDRGLYNEQFF. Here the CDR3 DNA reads TGTGCCAGCAGTTCCGACAGGGGGCTGTACAATGAGCAGTTCTTC.

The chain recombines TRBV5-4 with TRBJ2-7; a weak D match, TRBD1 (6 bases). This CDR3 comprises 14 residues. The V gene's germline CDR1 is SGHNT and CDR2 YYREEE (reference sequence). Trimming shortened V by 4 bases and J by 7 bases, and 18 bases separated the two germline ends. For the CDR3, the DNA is TGTGCCAGCAGCGTAAGCACAGGGCCCGAGGAGCAGTACTTC. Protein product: CASSVSTGPEEQYF.

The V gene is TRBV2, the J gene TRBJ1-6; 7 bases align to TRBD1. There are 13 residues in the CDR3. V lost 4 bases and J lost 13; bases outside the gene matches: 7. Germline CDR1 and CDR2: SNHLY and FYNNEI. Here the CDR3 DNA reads TGTGCCAGCAGTGGACAGGGCGATATCCCCCTCCACTTT. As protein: CASSGQGDIPLHF. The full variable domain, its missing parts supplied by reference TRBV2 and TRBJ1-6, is EPEVTQTPSHQVTQMGQEVILRCVPISNHLYFYWYRQILGQKVEFLVSFYNNEISEKSEIFDDQFSVERPDGSNFTLKIRSTKLEDSAMYFCASSGQGDIPLHFGNGTRLTVT.

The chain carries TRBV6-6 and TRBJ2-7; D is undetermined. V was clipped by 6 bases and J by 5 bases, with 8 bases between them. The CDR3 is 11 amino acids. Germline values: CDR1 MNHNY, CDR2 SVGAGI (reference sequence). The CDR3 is CASSRGNEQYF. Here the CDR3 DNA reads TGTGCCAGCAGCCGAGGTAACGAGCAGTACTTC.

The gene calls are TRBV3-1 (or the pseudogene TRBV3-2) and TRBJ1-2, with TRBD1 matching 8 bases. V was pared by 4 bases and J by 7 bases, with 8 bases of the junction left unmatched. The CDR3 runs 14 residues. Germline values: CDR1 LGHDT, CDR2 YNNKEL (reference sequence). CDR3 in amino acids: CASSRLVDRGGYTF. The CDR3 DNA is TGTGCCAGCAGCCGCTTAGTCGACAGGGGTGGCTACACCTTC.

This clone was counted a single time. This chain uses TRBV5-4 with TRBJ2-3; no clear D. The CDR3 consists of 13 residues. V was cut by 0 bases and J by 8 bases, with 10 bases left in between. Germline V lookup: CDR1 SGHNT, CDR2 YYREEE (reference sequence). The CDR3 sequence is CASSLADHGTQYF. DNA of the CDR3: TGTGCCAGCAGCTTGGCTGACCACGGTACGCAGTATTTT.

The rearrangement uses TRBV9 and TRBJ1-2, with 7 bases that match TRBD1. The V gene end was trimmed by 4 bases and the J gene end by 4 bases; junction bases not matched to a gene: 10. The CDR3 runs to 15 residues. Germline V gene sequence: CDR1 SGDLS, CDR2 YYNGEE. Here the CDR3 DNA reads TGTGCCAGCAGCCCTTCCGGGACAGCTTTCTATGGCTACACCTTC. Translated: CASSPSGTAFYGYTF. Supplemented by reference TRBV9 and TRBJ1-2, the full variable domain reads DSGVTQTPKHLITATGQRVTLRCSPRSGDLSVYWYQQSLDQGLQFLIQYYNGEERAKGNILERFSAQQFPDLHSELNLSSLELGDSALYFCASSPSGTAFYGYTFGSGTRLTVV.

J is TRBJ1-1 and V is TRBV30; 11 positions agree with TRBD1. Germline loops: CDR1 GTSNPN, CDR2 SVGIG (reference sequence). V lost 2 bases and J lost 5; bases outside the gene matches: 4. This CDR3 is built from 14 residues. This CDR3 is CAWSSDRGLTEAFF. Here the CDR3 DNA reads TGTGCCTGGAGTTCGGACAGGGGGCTTACTGAAGCTTTCTTT.

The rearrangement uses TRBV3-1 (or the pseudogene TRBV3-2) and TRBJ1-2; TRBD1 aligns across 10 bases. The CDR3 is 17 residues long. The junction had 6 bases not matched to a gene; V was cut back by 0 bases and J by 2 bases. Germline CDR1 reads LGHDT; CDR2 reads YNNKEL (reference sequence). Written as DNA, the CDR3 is TGTGCCAGCAGCCAAGAATCCCCGGGACAGGGGAACTATGGCTACACCTTC. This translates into CASSQESPGQGNYGYTF.

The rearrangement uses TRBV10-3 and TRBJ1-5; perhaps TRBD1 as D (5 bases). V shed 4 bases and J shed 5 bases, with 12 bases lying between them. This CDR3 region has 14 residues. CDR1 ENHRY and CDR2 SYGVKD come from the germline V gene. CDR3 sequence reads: CAISGGTGDQPQHF. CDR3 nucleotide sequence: TGTGCCATCAGTGGGGGGACGGGTGATCAGCCCCAGCATTTT.

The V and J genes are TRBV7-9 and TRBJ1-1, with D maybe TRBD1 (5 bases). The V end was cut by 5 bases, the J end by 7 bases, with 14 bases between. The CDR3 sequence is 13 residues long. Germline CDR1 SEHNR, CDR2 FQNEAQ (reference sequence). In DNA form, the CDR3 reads TGTGCCAGCAGCCCCCAGGCGGACAATGAAGCTTTCTTT. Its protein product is CASSPQADNEAFF.

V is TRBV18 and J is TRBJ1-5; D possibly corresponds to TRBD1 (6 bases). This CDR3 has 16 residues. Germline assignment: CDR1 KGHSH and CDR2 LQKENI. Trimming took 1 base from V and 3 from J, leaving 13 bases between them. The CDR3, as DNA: TGTGCCAGCTCACCACGGCAGGGGCTAACCAATCAGCCCCAGCATTTT. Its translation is CASSPRQGLTNQPQHF. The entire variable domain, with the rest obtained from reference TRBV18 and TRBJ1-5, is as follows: NAGVMQNPRHLVRRRGQEARLRCSPMKGHSHVYWYRQLPEEGLKFMVYLQKENIIDESGMPKERFSAEFPKEGPSILRIQQVVRGDSAAYFCASSPRQGLTNQPQHFGDGTRLSIL.

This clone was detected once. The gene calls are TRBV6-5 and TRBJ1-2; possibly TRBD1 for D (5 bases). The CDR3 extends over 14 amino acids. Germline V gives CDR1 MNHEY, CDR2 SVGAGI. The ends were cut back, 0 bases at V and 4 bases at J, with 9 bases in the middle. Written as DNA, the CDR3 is TGTGCCAGCAGTTACTCCGGGACGATCTATGGCTACACCTTC. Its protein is CASSYSGTIYGYTF.